This entry lists 9 T cell receptor beta chains sequenced from one sample in a study of post-analysis software for immune sequencing data. Study findings and constraints: Patients showed TRBV5-6, TRBV5-1 and TRBV20-1 among four to six TRBV segments more frequent than in controls.

cDNA libraries of TCR beta carried unique molecular identifiers. TCRdb analysed the PCR reads with MiXCR anew, one entry per CDR3 protein. In the table there are some 890,000 distinct CDR3 sequences, around 50% of which are singletons. No antigen has been assigned to these receptors. The sequenced sample consisted of blood. The receptors derive from a girl between 5 and 17 years old with multiple sclerosis.

This sequence joins TRBV29-1 and TRBJ2-7; D gene uncertain. The germline CDR1 and CDR2 sequences are SQVTM and ANQGSEA. The CDR3 spans 12 residues. V lost 5 bases and J 4 bases, leaving 12 bases between the germline ends. In DNA, the CDR3 is TGCAGCGTTTACGTCAGGCAGTACGAGCAGTACTTC. Translating it yields CSVYVRQYEQYF.

J is TRBJ1-2 and V is TRBV29-1; D is unresolved. The CDR3 extends over 12 amino acids. The germline CDR1 and CDR2 sequences are SQVTM and ANQGSEA. Deletions cut 4 bases from V and 0 bases from J, with 6 bases between. The CDR3 region is CSVVDPNYGYTF. CDR3 DNA sequence: TGCAGCGTTGTCGACCCTAACTATGGCTACACCTTC.

V usage is TRBV7-9 and J usage is TRBJ2-4, with D unclear. Germline V lookup: CDR1 SEHNR, CDR2 FQNEAQ (reference sequence). The CDR3 has 13 amino acids. The germline V and J ends were trimmed by 3 bases and 12 bases, with 15 bases remaining between them. Here the CDR3 reads CASSFTEVETQYF. In nucleotides, the CDR3 is TGTGCCAGCAGCTTTACAGAAGTAGAGACTCAGTACTTC.

Remarks on this clonotype: Germline is not matched at one junction end, which may reflect a read error. V usage is TRBV5-1 and J usage is TRBJ2-6; perhaps TRBD1 as D (5 bases). This CDR3 has 19 residues. The germline V gene encodes CDR1 SGHRS and CDR2 YFSETQ. The CDR3 sequence: CASSLTRTWQSSGADVLTF. The CDR3 DNA reads TGCGCCAGCAGCTTGACCCGAACGTGGCAGTCCTCTGGGGCCGACGTCCTGACTTTC.

This clonotype showed up just a few times. V is TRBV10-3 and J is TRBJ1-1; perhaps TRBD1 as D (5 bases). The germline V and J ends were trimmed by 4 bases and 4 bases, with 7 bases remaining between them. From germline, CDR1 is ENHRY and CDR2 SYGVKD. The CDR3 consists of 12 residues. The CDR3 DNA follows: TGTGCCATCAGTGCAGGGAGCACTGAAGCTTTCTTT. Translated, it gives CAISAGSTEAFF.

The table lists this clonotype with a few counts. CDR3 sequence (DNA): TGTGCCAGCAGCTTCCGGGAGACCTACGAGCAGTACTTC. Its protein product is CASSFRETYEQYF. This chain links TRBV7-9 with TRBJ2-7; possible D gene TRBD2, 6 bases. The CDR3 length is 13 residues. V dropped 3 bases and J dropped 2 bases, with 8 bases sitting between them. The germline V gene has CDR1 SEHNR and CDR2 FQNEAQ (reference sequence). Combining the CDR3 with reference TRBV7-9 and TRBJ2-7 gives the whole variable domain DTGVSQNPRHKITKRGQNVTFRCDPISEHNRLYWYRQTLGQGPEFLTYFQNEAQLEKSRLLSDRFSAERPKGSFSTLEIQRTEQGDSAMYLCASSFRETYEQYFGPGTRLTVT.

This chain links TRBV11-2 with TRBJ2-1; 7 bases line up with TRBD1. This CDR3 comprises 17 residues. Germline assignment: CDR1 SGHAT and CDR2 FQNNGV. Trimming removed 6 bases from V and 2 bases from J; junction bases left unmatched: 13. The CDR3 sequence is CASSSRGLTDPYNEQFF. CDR3 DNA sequence: TGTGCCAGCAGTTCCAGGGGGTTAACGGATCCCTACAATGAGCAGTTCTTC.

The rearrangement joins TRBV3-1 to TRBJ2-5; TRBD2 aligns across 9 bases. From germline, CDR1 is LGHDT and CDR2 YNNKEL (reference sequence). After removal of 3 bases from V and 5 bases from J, the junction contained 7 bases not matched to a gene. This CDR3 comprises 15 residues. CDR3 DNA sequence: TGTGCCAGCAGCCACCTAGCGGGACGGGAGGAGACCCAGTACTTC. Residues: CASSHLAGREETQYF.

This chain links TRBV6-5 with TRBJ2-7; TRBD2 matches at 7 bases. CDR1 MNHEY and CDR2 SVGAGI come from the germline V gene. J was trimmed by 0 bases and V by 7 bases; bases with no gene match: 9. CDR3 length: 15 amino acids. CDR3 bases: TGTGCCAGCAACAATACGGGGGGTAACTCCTACGAGCAGTACTTC. It is translated as CASNNTGGNSYEQYF.